This TCR beta chain emerged from a study of early T cells in non-severe SARS-CoV-2 infection. Germline values: CDR1 SGHTA, CDR2 FQGNSA. The V and J ends lost 4 bases and 7 bases respectively, with 11 bases between them. The CDR3 covers 13 residues. TCRdb independently ran MiXCR on the 5' RACE reads; one entry per CDR3 protein. The profile shows fewer than 65,000 distinct CDR3 sequences, under 11% of them singletons. This clonotype was sampled from an adult who was a healthcare worker with PCR-confirmed SARS-CoV-2 infection or an uninfected control (not recorded which). The rearrangement uses TRBV7-2 and TRBJ1-5; D unresolved. The sequenced sample was whole blood. CDR3 sequence reads: CASSSGFGQPQHF. In nucleotides, the CDR3 is TGTGCCAGCAGCTCGGGTTTTGGCCAGCCCCAGCATTTT.